The clone carrying this T cell receptor (beta chain) has a count of ten or more. Antigen unknown. Per germline, CDR1 SGHAT and CDR2 FQNNGV. V gave up 1 base and J gave up 1 base, with 8 bases separating them. CDR3 length equals 14 residues. There were TCR beta CDR3 regions amplified from RNA transcripts. Using the HTBI primer set, a first-round RT-PCR was run on the TCR CDR3. TCRdb fed the multiplex PCR reads into MiXCR, producing one record per CDR3 protein. The table lists about 410,000 distinct CDR3 sequences, roughly 14% of them singletons. The data were taken from a study of T cells in Graves' hyperthyroidism and ophthalmopathy. Study information: Specimen type is peripheral blood, collected at initial diagnosis prior to any treatment. The study, taken as a whole, reports: Most thyroid-expanded clonotypes above 0.001 were also found in blood.

PBMCs came from 7.5 to 10 ml fresh peripheral blood. The clonotype originates from a man in his late teens or twenties with Graves' ophthalmopathy. This sequence joins TRBV11-2 and TRBJ2-7; tentative D call: TRBD2 (6 bases). Sequenced sample: blood. CDR3 sequence (DNA): TGTGCCAGCAGCTTAGCCGGGACTTCCTACGAGCAGTACTTC. Amino acid sequence: CASSLAGTSYEQYF.